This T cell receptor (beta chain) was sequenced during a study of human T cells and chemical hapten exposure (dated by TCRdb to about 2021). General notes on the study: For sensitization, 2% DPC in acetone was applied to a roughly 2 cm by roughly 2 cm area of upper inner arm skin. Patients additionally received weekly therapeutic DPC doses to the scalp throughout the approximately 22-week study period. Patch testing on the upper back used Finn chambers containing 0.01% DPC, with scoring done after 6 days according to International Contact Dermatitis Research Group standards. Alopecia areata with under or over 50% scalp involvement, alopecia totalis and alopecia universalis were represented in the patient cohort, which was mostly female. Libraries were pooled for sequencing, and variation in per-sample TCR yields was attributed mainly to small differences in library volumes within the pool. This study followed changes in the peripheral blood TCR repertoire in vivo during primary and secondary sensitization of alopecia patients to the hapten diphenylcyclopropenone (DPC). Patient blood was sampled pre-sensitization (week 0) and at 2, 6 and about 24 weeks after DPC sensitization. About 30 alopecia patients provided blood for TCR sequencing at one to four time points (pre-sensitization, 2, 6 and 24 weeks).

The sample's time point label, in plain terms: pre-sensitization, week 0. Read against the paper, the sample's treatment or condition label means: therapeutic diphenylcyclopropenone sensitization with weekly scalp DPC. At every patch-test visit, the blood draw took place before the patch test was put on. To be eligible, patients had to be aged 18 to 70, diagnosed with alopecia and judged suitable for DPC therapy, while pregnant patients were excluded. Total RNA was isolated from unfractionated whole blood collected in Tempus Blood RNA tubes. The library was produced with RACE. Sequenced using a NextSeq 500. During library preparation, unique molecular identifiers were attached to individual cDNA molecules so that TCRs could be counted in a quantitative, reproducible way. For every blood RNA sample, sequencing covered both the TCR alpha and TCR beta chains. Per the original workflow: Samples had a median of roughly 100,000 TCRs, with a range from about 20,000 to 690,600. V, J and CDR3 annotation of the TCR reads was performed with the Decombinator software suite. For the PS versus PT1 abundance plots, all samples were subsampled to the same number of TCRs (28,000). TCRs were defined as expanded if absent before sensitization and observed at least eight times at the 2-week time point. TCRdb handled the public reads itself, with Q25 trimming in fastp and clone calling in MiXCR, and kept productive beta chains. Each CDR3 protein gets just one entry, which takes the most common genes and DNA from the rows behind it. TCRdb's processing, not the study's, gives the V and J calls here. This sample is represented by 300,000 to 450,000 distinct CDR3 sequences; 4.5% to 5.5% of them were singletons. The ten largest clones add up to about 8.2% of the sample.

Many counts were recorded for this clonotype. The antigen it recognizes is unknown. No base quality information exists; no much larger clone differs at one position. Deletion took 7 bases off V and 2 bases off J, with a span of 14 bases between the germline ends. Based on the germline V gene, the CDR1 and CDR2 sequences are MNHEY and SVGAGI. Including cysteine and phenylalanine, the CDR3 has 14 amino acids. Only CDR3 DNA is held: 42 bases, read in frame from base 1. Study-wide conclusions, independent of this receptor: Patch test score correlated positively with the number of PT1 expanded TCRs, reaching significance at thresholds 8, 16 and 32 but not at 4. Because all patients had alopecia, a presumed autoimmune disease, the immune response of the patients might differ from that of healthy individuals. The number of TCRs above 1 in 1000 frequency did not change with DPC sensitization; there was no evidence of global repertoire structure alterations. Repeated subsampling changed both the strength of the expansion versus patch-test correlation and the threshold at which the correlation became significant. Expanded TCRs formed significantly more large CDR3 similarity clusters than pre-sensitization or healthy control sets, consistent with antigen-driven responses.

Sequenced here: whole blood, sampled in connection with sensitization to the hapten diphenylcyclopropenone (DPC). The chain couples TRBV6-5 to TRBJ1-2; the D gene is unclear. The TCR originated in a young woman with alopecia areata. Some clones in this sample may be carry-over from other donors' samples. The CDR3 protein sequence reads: CASTTRAQNYGYTF. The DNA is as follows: TGTGCCAGCACCACAAGGGCACAAAACTATGGCTACACCTTC.